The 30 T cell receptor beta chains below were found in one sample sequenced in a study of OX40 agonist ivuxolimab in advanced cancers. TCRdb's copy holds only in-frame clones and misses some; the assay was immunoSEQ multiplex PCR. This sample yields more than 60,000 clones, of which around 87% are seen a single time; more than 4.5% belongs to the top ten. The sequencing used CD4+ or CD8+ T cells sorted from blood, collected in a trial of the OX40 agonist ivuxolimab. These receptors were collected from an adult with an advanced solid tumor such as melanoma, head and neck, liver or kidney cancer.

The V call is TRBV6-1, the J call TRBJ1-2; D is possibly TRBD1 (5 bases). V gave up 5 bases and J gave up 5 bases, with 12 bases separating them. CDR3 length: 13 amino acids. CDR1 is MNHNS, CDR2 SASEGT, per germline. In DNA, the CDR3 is TGTGCCAGCAGTTTCGGGACGGCATATGGCTACACCTTC. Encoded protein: CASSFGTAYGYTF.

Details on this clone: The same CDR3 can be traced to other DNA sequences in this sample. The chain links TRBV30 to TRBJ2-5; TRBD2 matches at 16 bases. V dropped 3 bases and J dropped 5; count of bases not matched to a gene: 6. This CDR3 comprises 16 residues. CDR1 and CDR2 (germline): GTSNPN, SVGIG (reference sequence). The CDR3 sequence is CAWSPGTSGRGETQYF. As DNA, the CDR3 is TGTGCCTGGAGCCCAGGGACTAGCGGGAGGGGTGAGACCCAGTACTTC.

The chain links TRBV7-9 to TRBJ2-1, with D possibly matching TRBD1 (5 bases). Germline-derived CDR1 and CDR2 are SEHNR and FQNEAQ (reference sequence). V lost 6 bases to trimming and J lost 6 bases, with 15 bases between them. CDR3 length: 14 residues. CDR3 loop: CASRPHGQGNEQFF. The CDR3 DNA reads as TGTGCCAGCAGACCTCACGGGCAGGGCAATGAGCAGTTCTTC.

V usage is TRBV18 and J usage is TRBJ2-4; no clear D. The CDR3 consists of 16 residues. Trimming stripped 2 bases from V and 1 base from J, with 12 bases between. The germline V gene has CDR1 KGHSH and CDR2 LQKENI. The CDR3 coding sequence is TGTGCCAGCTCACCATTGGGTGTTGGTGCCAAAAACATTCAGTACTTC. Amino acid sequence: CASSPLGVGAKNIQYF.

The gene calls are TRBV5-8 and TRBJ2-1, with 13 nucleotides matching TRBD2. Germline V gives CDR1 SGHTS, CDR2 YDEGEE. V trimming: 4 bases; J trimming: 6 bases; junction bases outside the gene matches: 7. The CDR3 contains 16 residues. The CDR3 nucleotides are TGTGCCAGCAGCATATCGGGACTAGCGGGAACCAATGAGCAGTTCTTC. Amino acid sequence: CASSISGLAGTNEQFF.

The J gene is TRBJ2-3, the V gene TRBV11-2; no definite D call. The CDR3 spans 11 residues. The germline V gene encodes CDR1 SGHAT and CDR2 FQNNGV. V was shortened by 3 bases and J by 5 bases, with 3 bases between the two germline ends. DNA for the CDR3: TGTGCCAGCAGCTTGGTAGATACGCAGTATTTT. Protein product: CASSLVDTQYF.

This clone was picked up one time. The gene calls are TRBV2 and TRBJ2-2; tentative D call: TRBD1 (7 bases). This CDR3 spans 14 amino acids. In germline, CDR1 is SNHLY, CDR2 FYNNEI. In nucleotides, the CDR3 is TGTGCTAGCCAGAACAGGGGACTCACCGGGGAGCTGTTTTTT. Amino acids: CASQNRGLTGELFF. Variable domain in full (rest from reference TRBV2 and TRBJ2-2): EPEVTQTPSHQVTQMGQEVILRCVPISNHLYFYWYRQILGQKVEFLVSFYNNEISEKSEIFDDQFSVERPDGSNFTLKIRSTKLEDSAMYFCASQNRGLTGELFFGEGSRLTVL.

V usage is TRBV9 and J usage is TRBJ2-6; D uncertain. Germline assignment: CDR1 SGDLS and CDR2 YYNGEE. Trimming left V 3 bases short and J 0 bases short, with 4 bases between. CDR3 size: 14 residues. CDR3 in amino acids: CASSAPSGANVLTF. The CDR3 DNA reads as TGTGCCAGCAGCGCTCCCTCTGGGGCCAACGTCCTGACTTTC.

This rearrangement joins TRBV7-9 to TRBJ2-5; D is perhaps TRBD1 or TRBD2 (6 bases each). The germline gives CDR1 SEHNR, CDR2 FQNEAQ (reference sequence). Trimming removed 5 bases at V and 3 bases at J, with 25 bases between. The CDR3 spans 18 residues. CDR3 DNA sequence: TGTGCCAGCAGCCTTCGCGCGACCTGGGGGGACACGAAAGAGACCCAGTACTTC. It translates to CASSLRATWGDTKETQYF.

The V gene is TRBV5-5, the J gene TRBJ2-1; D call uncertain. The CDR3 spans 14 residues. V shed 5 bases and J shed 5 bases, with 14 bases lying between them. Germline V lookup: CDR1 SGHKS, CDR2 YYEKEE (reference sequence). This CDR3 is CASSFSMVNNEQFF. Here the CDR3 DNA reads TGTGCCAGCAGTTTTTCTATGGTCAACAATGAGCAGTTCTTC.

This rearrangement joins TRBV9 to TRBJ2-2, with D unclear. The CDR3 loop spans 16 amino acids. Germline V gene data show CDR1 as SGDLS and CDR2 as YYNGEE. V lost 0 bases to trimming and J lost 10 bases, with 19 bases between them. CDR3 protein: CASSVAPSSRLEELFF. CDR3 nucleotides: TGTGCCAGCAGCGTAGCACCTTCGTCTAGGTTGGAGGAGCTGTTTTTT.

Written as DNA, the CDR3 is TGTGCCAGTAGTATACGGGAAGGGGGGTACGAGCAGTACTTC. Its translation is CASSIREGGYEQYF. J is TRBJ2-7 and V is TRBV19, with D perhaps TRBD1 or TRBD2 (6 bases each). The germline CDR1 and CDR2 sequences are LNHDA and SQIVND (reference sequence). Trimming removed 2 bases from V and 4 bases from J, with 12 bases in between. This CDR3 spans 14 amino acids.

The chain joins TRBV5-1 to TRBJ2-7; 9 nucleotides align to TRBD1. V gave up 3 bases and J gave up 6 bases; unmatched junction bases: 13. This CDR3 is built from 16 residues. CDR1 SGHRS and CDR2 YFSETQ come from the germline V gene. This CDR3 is CASSSNPGQGLGEQYF. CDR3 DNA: TGCGCCAGCAGCTCAAACCCGGGACAGGGATTGGGCGAGCAGTACTTC.

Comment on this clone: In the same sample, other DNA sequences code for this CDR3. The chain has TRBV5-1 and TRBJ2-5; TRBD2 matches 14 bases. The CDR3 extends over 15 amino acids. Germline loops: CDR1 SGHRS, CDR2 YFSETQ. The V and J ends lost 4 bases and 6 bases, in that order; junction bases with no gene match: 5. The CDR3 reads CASSDGTSGRKTQYF. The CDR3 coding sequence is TGCGCCAGCAGCGACGGGACTAGCGGGAGAAAGACCCAGTACTTC.

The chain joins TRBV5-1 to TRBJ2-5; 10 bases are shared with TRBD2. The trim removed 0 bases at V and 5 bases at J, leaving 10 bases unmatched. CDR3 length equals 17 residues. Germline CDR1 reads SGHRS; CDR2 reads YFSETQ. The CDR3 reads CASSLASTSGAFETQYF. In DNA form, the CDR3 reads TGCGCCAGCAGCTTGGCATCCACTAGCGGGGCCTTCGAGACCCAGTACTTC.

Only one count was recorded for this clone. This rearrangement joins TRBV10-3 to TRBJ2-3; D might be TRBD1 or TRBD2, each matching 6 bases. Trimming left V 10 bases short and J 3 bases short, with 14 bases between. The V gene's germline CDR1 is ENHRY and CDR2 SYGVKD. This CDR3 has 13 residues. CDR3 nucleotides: TGTGCCACCACTAGGGGGGCAACAGATACGCAGTATTTT. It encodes CATTRGATDTQYF.

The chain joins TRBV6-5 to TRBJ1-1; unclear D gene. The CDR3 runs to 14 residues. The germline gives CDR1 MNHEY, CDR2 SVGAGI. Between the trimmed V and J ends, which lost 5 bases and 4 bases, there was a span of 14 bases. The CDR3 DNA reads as TGTGCCAGCAGTCCTGGCCCCCATCCCACTGAAGCTTTCTTT. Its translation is CASSPGPHPTEAFF.

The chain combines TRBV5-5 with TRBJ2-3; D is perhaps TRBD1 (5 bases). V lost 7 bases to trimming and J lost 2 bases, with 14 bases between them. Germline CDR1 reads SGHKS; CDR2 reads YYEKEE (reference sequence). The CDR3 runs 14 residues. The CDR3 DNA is TGTGCCAGCGGGTCAGGGATAAACACAGATACGCAGTATTTT. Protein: CASGSGINTDTQYF.

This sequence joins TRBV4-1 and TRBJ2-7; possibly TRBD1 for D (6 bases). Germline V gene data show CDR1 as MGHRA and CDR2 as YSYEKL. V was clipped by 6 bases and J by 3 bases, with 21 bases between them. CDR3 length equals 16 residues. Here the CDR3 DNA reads TGCGCCAGCAGTCGCGACCTGGCAGGGGCACTCTACGAGCAGTACTTC. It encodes CASSRDLAGALYEQYF.

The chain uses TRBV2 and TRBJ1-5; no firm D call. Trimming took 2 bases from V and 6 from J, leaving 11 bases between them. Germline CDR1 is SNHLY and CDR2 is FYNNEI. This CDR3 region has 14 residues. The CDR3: CASSERAGFQPQHF. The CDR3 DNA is TGTGCCAGCAGTGAAAGGGCAGGTTTTCAGCCCCAGCATTTT.

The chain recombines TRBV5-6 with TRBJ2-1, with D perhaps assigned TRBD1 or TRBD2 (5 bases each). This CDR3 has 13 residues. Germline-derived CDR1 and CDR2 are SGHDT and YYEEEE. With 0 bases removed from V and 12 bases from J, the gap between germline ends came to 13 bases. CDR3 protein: CASSLEPQGAQFF. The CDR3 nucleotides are TGTGCCAGCAGCTTGGAGCCCCAGGGAGCGCAGTTCTTC.

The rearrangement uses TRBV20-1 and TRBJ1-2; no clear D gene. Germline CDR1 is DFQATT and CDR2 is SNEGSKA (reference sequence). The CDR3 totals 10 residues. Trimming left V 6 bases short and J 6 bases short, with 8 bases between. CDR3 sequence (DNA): TGCAGTGCCGTCGGAAATGGCTACACCTTC. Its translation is CSAVGNGYTF.

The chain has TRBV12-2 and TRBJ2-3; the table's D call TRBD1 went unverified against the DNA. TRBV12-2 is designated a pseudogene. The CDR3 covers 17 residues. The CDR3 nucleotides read TGTGCAAGTCGCTTTTCAAACAGGGAACCTAGCACAGATACGCAGTATTTT. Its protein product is CASRFSNREPSTDTQYF.

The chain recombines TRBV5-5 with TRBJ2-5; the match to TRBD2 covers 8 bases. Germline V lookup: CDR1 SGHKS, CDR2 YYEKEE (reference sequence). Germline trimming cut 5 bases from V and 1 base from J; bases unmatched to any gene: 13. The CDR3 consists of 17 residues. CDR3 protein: CASSRTAGLGPQETQYF. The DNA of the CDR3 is TGTGCCAGCAGTCGAACGGCGGGACTAGGCCCCCAAGAGACCCAGTACTTC.

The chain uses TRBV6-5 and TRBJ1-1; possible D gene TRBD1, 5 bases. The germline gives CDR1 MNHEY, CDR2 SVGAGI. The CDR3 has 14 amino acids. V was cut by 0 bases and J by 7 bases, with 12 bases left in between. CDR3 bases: TGTGCCAGCAGTTACTCATCGGGGCTTAGTGAAGCTTTCTTT. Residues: CASSYSSGLSEAFF.

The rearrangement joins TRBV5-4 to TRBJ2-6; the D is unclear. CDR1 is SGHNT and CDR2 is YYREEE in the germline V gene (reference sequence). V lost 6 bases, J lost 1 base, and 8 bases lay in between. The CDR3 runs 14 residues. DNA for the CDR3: TGTGCCAGCACCCACAGATCTGGGGCCAACGTCCTGACTTTC. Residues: CASTHRSGANVLTF.

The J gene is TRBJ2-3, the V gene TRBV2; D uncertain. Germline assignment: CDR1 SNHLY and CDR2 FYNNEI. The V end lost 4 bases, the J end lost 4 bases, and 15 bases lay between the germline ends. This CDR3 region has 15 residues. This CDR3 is CASSGLLGFADTQYF. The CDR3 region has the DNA TGTGCCAGCAGTGGTCTTTTGGGGTTCGCAGATACGCAGTATTTT.

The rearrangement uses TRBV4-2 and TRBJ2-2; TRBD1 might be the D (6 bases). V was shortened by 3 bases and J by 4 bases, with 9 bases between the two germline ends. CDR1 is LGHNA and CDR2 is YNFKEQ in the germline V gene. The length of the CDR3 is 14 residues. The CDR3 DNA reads TGTGCCAGCAGCCACCAGGACAGCACCGGGGAGCTGTTTTTT. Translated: CASSHQDSTGELFF.

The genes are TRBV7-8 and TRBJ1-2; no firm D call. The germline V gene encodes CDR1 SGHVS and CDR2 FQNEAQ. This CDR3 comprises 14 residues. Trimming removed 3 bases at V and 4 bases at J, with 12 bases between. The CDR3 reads CASSFEPRSYGYTF. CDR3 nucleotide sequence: TGTGCCAGCAGCTTCGAGCCCCGAAGCTATGGCTACACCTTC.

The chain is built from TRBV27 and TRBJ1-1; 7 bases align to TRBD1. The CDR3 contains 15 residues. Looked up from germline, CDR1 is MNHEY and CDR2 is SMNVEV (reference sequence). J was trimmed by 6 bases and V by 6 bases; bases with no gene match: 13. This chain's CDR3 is CASRGQLLRGAEAFF. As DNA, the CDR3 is TGTGCCAGCAGGGGACAGCTCCTTCGAGGGGCTGAAGCTTTCTTT.